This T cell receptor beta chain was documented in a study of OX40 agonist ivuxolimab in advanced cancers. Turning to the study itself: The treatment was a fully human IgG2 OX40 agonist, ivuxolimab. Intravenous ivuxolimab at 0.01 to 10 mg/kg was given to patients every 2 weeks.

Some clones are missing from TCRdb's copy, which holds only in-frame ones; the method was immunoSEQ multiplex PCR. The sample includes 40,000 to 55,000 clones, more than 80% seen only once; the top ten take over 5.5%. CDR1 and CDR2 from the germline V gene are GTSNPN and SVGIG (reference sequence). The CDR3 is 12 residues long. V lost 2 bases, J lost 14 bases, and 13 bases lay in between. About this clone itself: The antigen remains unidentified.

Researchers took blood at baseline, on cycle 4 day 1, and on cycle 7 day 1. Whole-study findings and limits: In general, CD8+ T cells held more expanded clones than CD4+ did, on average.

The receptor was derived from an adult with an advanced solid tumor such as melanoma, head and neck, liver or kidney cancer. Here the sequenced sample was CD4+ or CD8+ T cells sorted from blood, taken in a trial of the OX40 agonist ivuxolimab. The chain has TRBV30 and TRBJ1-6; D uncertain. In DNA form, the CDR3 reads TGTGCCTGGAGTTCGTCGGGTAAAGCCCTCCACTTT. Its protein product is CAWSSSGKALHF.